This entry lists 27 T cell receptor beta chains sequenced from one sample in a study of cytomegalovirus exposure and HLA in healthy donors. PCR involved 60 Vbeta and 13 Jbeta primers. Repertoires were generated with immunoSEQ multiplex PCR, while TCRdb's copy carries only in-frame clones and drops some. The sample lists approximately 120,000 clones, roughly 81% occurring once. The specimen sequenced was PBMCs. The origin of the receptors is a woman aged 25 to 45 in good health and CMV-seronegative.

This sequence joins TRBV5-4 and TRBJ2-3; tentatively, D is TRBD2 (6 bases). The CDR3 loop spans 14 amino acids. Germline CDR1 and CDR2: SGHNT and YYREEE (reference sequence). V gave up 4 bases and J gave up 5 bases, with 14 bases separating them. CDR3 amino acids: CASSAGGYGDTQYF. DNA of the CDR3: TGTGCCAGCAGCGCCGGAGGGTACGGAGATACGCAGTATTTT.

The J gene is TRBJ2-1, the V gene TRBV7-6; 13 nucleotides line up with TRBD2. The junction had 11 bases not matched to a gene; V was cut back by 5 bases and J by 10 bases. The length of the CDR3 is 16 residues. The germline CDR1 and CDR2 sequences are SGHVS and FNYEAQ. The CDR3 spells CASSRLGLAGEGEQFF. In nucleotides, the CDR3 is TGTGCCAGCAGCCGACTCGGACTAGCGGGAGAAGGAGAGCAGTTCTTC.

The V call is TRBV19, the J call TRBJ2-3, with unresolved D. Looked up from germline, CDR1 is LNHDA and CDR2 is SQIVND (reference sequence). Trimming shortened V by 6 bases and J by 3 bases, and 7 bases separated the two germline ends. CDR3 length equals 12 residues. CDR3 amino acids: CASRGATDTQYF. CDR3 in DNA: TGTGCCAGTAGAGGAGCGACAGATACGCAGTATTTT.

The chain has TRBV11-1 and TRBJ2-7, with 10 bases that match TRBD2. V gave up 1 base and J gave up 6 bases; unmatched junction bases: 9. Looked up from germline, CDR1 is SGHAT and CDR2 is FQDESV (reference sequence). The CDR3 is 16 amino acids. CDR3 region: CASSLDKLAGAGEQYF. In DNA, the CDR3 is TGTGCCAGCAGCTTAGATAAGCTAGCGGGGGCCGGCGAGCAGTACTTC.

CDR3 loop: CASRAGTGGDYGYTF. The CDR3 DNA reads as TGTGCCAGCAGAGCCGGGACAGGGGGCGACTATGGCTACACCTTC. The rearrangement joins TRBV6-6 to TRBJ1-2, with 12 bases matching TRBD1. V lost 6 bases, J lost 3 bases, and 5 bases stayed unmatched. Germline V gene lookup returns CDR1 MNHNY and CDR2 SVGAGI (reference sequence). The CDR3 totals 15 residues.

J is TRBJ2-3 and V is TRBV7-9, with D uncertain. CDR1 and CDR2 from the germline V gene are SEHNR and FQNEAQ (reference sequence). V lost 4 bases to trimming and J lost 4 bases, with 6 bases between them. The CDR3 extends over 12 amino acids. The CDR3 spells CASSSVADTQYF. CDR3 in DNA: TGTGCCAGCAGCTCGGTGGCAGATACGCAGTATTTT.

The V call is TRBV27, the J call TRBJ2-4; D is possibly TRBD2 (5 bases). The germline V and J ends were trimmed by 6 bases and 5 bases, with 8 bases remaining between them. There are 12 residues in the CDR3. Germline CDR1 is MNHEY and CDR2 is SMNVEV (reference sequence). The CDR3 DNA is TGTGCCAGCAGCGGACTCCAAAACATTCAGTACTTC. Amino acids: CASSGLQNIQYF.

This clone has just one count. The rearrangement links TRBV7-8 to TRBJ1-1, with 7 bases identical to TRBD1. The V gene end was trimmed by 4 bases and the J gene end by 5 bases; junction bases not matched to a gene: 4. This CDR3 contains 13 residues. Germline V lookup: CDR1 SGHVS, CDR2 FQNEAQ. In nucleotides, the CDR3 is TGTGCCAGCAGCTCGACCAGGGGGACTGAAGCTTTCTTT. This sequence encodes CASSSTRGTEAFF.

The rearrangement joins TRBV2 to TRBJ2-4; weak D call: TRBD2 (6 bases). This CDR3 region has 15 residues. Germline CDR1 and CDR2: SNHLY and FYNNEI. With 6 bases removed from V and 8 bases from J, the gap between germline ends came to 20 bases. This CDR3 reads CASRRRVGPGDIQYF. In DNA form, the CDR3 reads TGTGCCAGCAGACGCCGAGTGGGCCCGGGAGACATTCAGTACTTC. Together with reference TRBV2 and TRBJ2-4, the CDR3 gives the full variable domain: EPEVTQTPSHQVTQMGQEVILRCVPISNHLYFYWYRQILGQKVEFLVSFYNNEISEKSEIFDDQFSVERPDGSNFTLKIRSTKLEDSAMYFCASRRRVGPGDIQYFGAGTRLSVL.

The J gene is TRBJ2-7, the V gene TRBV30; 7 positions agree with TRBD1. There are 14 residues in the CDR3. V trimming: 1 base; J trimming: 5 bases; junction bases outside the gene matches: 8. CDR1 GTSNPN and CDR2 SVGIG come from the germline V gene (reference sequence). As DNA, the CDR3 is TGTGCCTGGAGTGACCGAGACAGGGACCACGAGCAGTACTTC. Its protein is CAWSDRDRDHEQYF.

This chain joins TRBV4-3 and TRBJ2-1; tentative D call: TRBD2 (6 bases). Per the germline V gene, CDR1 is LGHNA and CDR2 is YSLEER. The germline V and J ends were trimmed by 0 bases and 2 bases, with 14 bases remaining between them. The CDR3 is made up of 17 amino acids. CDR3 sequence reads: CASSQDTAGAPYNEQFF. The DNA for the CDR3 is TGCGCCAGCAGCCAAGATACAGCGGGTGCTCCCTACAATGAGCAGTTCTTC.

In DNA form, the CDR3 reads TGTGCCAGCAGCGTAGAAGGTTACAGGGCGGGCTCTGGAAACACCATATATTTT. Amino acids: CASSVEGYRAGSGNTIYF. The chain combines TRBV9 with TRBJ1-3; D is possibly TRBD1 (6 bases). The CDR3 spans 18 residues. Trimming removed 0 bases at V and 0 bases at J, with 16 bases between. Germline values: CDR1 SGDLS, CDR2 YYNGEE. Full variable domain (missing parts from reference TRBV9 and TRBJ1-3): DSGVTQTPKHLITATGQRVTLRCSPRSGDLSVYWYQQSLDQGLQFLIQYYNGEERAKGNILERFSAQQFPDLHSELNLSSLELGDSALYFCASSVEGYRAGSGNTIYFGEGSWLTVV.

The rearrangement joins TRBV5-6 to TRBJ2-1; maybe TRBD1 (6 bases). Germline V CDR1 and CDR2: SGHDT, YYEEEE. The CDR3 is 14 residues long. Between the trimmed V and J ends, which lost 1 base and 10 bases, there was a span of 15 bases. The CDR3 sequence: CASSLTGILREQFF. For the CDR3, the DNA is TGTGCCAGCAGCTTGACAGGGATTTTACGAGAGCAGTTCTTC.

The chain links TRBV30 to TRBJ2-1, with D unclear. Germline CDR1 is GTSNPN and CDR2 is SVGIG (reference sequence). V was cut by 0 bases and J by 4 bases, with 7 bases left in between. The CDR3 extends over 13 amino acids. CDR3 in amino acids: CAWSVLSYNEQFF. The DNA of the CDR3 is TGTGCCTGGAGTGTACTTTCATACAATGAGCAGTTCTTC. The full variable domain, in which reference TRBV30 and TRBJ2-1 provide the parts outside the CDR3, is SQTIHQWPATLVQPVGSPLSLECTVEGTSNPNLYWYRQAAGRGLQLLFYSVGIGQISSEVPQNLSASRPQDRQFILSSKKLLLSDSGFYLCAWSVLSYNEQFFGPGTRLTVL.

The count of this clone is one. This rearrangement joins TRBV5-6 to TRBJ2-7; 8 nucleotides align to TRBD1. CDR1 is SGHDT and CDR2 is YYEEEE in the germline V gene. The CDR3 covers 15 residues. Trimming removed 1 base from V and 6 bases from J; junction bases left unmatched: 9. DNA for the CDR3: TGTGCCAGCAGCTTGTCCCCCTCAGGGGGCACCGAGCAGTACTTC. It is translated as CASSLSPSGGTEQYF.

The CDR3 protein is CASSNGGGNLRNEQFF. For the CDR3, the DNA is TGTGCCAGTAGTAACGGGGGGGGAAACCTTAGGAATGAGCAGTTCTTC. This chain uses TRBV19 with TRBJ2-1; 8 bases line up with TRBD2. Germline trimming cut 4 bases from V and 7 bases from J; bases unmatched to any gene: 12. Looked up from germline, CDR1 is LNHDA and CDR2 is SQIVND (reference sequence). The CDR3 loop spans 16 amino acids.

This clone has just a few counts. The rearrangement links TRBV19 to TRBJ2-7; 10 nucleotides align to TRBD2. After removal of 8 bases from V and 0 bases from J, the junction contained 4 bases not matched to a gene. Germline-derived CDR1 and CDR2 are LNHDA and SQIVND (reference sequence). The CDR3 is made up of 14 amino acids. This chain's CDR3 is CASRLAGGSYEQYF. Here the CDR3 DNA reads TGTGCCAGTCGGTTAGCGGGGGGCTCCTACGAGCAGTACTTC. The full variable domain, with the rest looked up from reference TRBV19 and TRBJ2-7, is DGGITQSPKYLFRKEGQNVTLSCEQNLNHDAMYWYRQDPGQGLRLIYYSQIVNDFQKGDIAEGYSVSREKKESFPLTVTSAQKNPTAFYLCASRLAGGSYEQYFGPGTRLTVT.

J is TRBJ2-5 and V is TRBV5-1, with TRBD1 matching over 12 bases. V lost 2 bases to trimming and J lost 7 bases; unmatched junction nucleotides: 15. Germline CDR1 and CDR2: SGHRS and YFSETQ. This CDR3 contains 18 residues. The CDR3: CASSFEPAGQGARGTQYF. The CDR3 nucleotides are TGCGCCAGCAGCTTTGAACCGGCGGGACAGGGGGCCAGAGGGACCCAGTACTTC. Together with reference TRBV5-1 and TRBJ2-5, the CDR3 gives the full variable domain: KAGVTQTPRYLIKTRGQQVTLSCSPISGHRSVSWYQQTPGQGLQFLFEYFSETQRNKGNFPGRFSGRQFSNSRSEMNVSTLELGDSALYLCASSFEPAGQGARGTQYFGPGTRLLVL.

This chain uses TRBV4-1 with TRBJ2-5; TRBD1 matches at 9 bases. V lost 2 bases, J lost 4 bases, and 8 bases stayed unmatched. Per germline, CDR1 MGHRA and CDR2 YSYEKL. This CDR3 region has 16 residues. CDR3 residues: CASSQTQGAGGETQYF. The CDR3 region has the DNA TGCGCCAGCAGCCAAACACAGGGGGCGGGTGGAGAGACCCAGTACTTC.

There are a few counts of this clone. The chain links TRBV10-3 to TRBJ2-3, with 10 bases lining up with TRBD1. Germline lookup yields CDR1 ENHRY and CDR2 SYGVKD. J gave up 5 bases and V 4 bases, and 3 bases lay outside the gene matches. This CDR3 region has 14 residues. The CDR3 DNA follows: TGTGCCATCAGTGGACAGGGGGCTGAAGATACGCAGTATTTT. It codes for CAISGQGAEDTQYF.

The V gene is TRBV6-5, the J gene TRBJ2-7, with D unclear. V lost 0 bases, J lost 2 bases, and 5 bases lay in between. Looked up from germline, CDR1 is MNHEY and CDR2 is SVGAGI. The CDR3 is 13 amino acids. The CDR3 spells CASSYSSAYEQYF. CDR3 bases: TGTGCCAGCAGTTACTCGAGTGCCTACGAGCAGTACTTC.

The rearrangement links TRBV30 to TRBJ1-5; D gene uncertain. The V gene's germline CDR1 is GTSNPN and CDR2 SVGIG (reference sequence). The ends were cut back, 2 bases at V and 3 bases at J, with 8 bases in the middle. This CDR3 region has 13 residues. The CDR3 loop reads CAWSSQDNQPQHF. The CDR3 nucleotides are TGTGCCTGGAGTTCCCAGGACAATCAGCCCCAGCATTTT.

This CDR3 reads CASSSQGQGFYEQYF. CDR3 bases: TGTGCCAGCAGCTCGCAGGGACAGGGCTTCTACGAGCAGTACTTC. V usage is TRBV7-9 and J usage is TRBJ2-7, with TRBD1 matching 9 bases. The CDR3 totals 15 residues. In germline, CDR1 is SEHNR, CDR2 FQNEAQ (reference sequence). Losses at the gene ends were 4 bases for V and 3 bases for J; bases not matched to a gene: 7. The complete variable domain, with remaining parts taken from reference TRBV7-9 and TRBJ2-7, reads DTGVSQNPRHKITKRGQNVTFRCDPISEHNRLYWYRQTLGQGPEFLTYFQNEAQLEKSRLLSDRFSAERPKGSFSTLEIQRTEQGDSAMYLCASSSQGQGFYEQYFGPGTRLTVT.

The rearrangement links TRBV25-1 to TRBJ1-4; D is possibly TRBD1 (6 bases). Trimming stripped 5 bases from V and 8 bases from J, with 12 bases between. This CDR3 region has 13 residues. From germline, CDR1 is MGHDK and CDR2 SYGVNS. The CDR3 bases are TGTGCCAGCAGTCAGGGGTATGGGGAAAAACTGTTTTTT. Protein sequence: CASSQGYGEKLFF.

This chain links TRBV2 with TRBJ1-5; maybe TRBD1 (6 bases). Germline V gene lookup returns CDR1 SNHLY and CDR2 FYNNEI. Between the trimmed V and J ends, which lost 6 bases and 2 bases, there was a span of 8 bases. The CDR3 contains 13 residues. The CDR3 reads CASSRQGNQPQHF. The CDR3 region has the DNA TGTGCCAGCAGCAGACAGGGCAATCAGCCCCAGCATTTT.

The V and J genes are TRBV27 and TRBJ1-2, with TRBD1 matching over 7 bases. CDR1 and CDR2 (germline): MNHEY, SMNVEV (reference sequence). J gave up 0 bases and V 4 bases, and 11 bases lay outside the gene matches. The CDR3 consists of 17 residues. The CDR3 protein is CASSSGQDRSSNYGYTF. The CDR3 nucleotides read TGTGCCAGCAGTTCCGGACAGGATCGGTCCTCTAACTATGGCTACACCTTC.

V gene TRBV19 combines with J gene TRBJ1-1; 7 bases match TRBD1. CDR3 length equals 16 residues. Trimming at V came to 1 base and at J to 5 bases, leaving 10 bases not matched to a gene. Germline values: CDR1 LNHDA, CDR2 SQIVND (reference sequence). CDR3 sequence reads: CASSIATTGSSTEAFF. CDR3 nucleotide sequence: TGTGCCAGTAGTATAGCTACGACAGGGAGTAGTACTGAAGCTTTCTTT.